This T cell receptor beta chain was identified during a study of cytomegalovirus exposure and HLA in healthy donors. Study-level points and caveats: The study recorded about 160 TCR beta chains that were cytomegalovirus-associated. Rarity marked most TCR sequences, yet some public TCRs occurred in many donors. A few CMV-associated chains proved CMV antigen-specific in vitro. Cytomegalovirus status was reportedly diagnosed by the classifier with high specificity and sensitivity.

Sequencing used immunoSEQ multiplex PCR; TCRdb keeps in-frame clones, though not all of them. This sample has 300,000 to 350,000 clones, with roughly 88% found just once. The CDR3 sequence is 16 residues long. The germline gives CDR1 SGHDT, CDR2 YYEEEE. The V end lost 2 bases, the J end lost 4 bases, and 18 bases lay between the germline ends. About this clone itself: The antigen remains unidentified.

The chain has TRBV5-6 and TRBJ2-5; tentatively, D is TRBD1 (5 bases). Sequenced sample: PBMCs. This receptor was identified in a man aged 25 to 40 in good health and CMV-seronegative. CDR3 nucleotide sequence: TGTGCCAGCAGCTTTGCCACAGGTTCGGTAGGAGAGACCCAGTACTTC. This gives the protein CASSFATGSVGETQYF.